This T cell receptor beta chain came from a study of shared clonotypes between healthy human individuals. The junction had 9 bases not matched to a gene; V was cut back by 0 bases and J by 8 bases. The CDR3 runs to 16 residues. Looked up from germline, CDR1 is SGHDT and CDR2 is YYEEEE. The table came from immunoSEQ multiplex PCR; TCRdb's copy has only in-frame clones and leaves some out. The sample has roughly 2,500,000 clones; more than 85% are singletons. Splitting of CD4+ cells produced CD45RA+ naive and CD45RA-negative memory subsets. The rearrangement uses TRBV5-6 and TRBJ2-1, with 9 bases matching TRBD2. The origin of this receptor is a man aged 18 to 30 in good health. Some clones in this sample may be carry-over from other donors' samples. The sample comprised naive CD4+ T cells from PBMCs. Subset given: CD45RA+ positively selected. CDR3 sequence reads: CASSLGPAGGSHEQFF. The CDR3 region has the DNA TGTGCCAGCAGCTTGGGCCCAGCGGGGGGTAGTCATGAGCAGTTCTTC.